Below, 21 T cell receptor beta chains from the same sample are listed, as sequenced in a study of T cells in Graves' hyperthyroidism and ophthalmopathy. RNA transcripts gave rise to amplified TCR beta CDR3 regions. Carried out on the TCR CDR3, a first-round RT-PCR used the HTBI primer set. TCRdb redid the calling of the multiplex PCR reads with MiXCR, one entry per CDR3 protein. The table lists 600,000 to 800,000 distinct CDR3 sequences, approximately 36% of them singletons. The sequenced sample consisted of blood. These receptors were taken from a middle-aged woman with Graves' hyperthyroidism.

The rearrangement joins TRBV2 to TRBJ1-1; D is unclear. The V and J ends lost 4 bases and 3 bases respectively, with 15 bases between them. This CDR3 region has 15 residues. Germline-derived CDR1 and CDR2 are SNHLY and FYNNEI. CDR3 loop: CASSAPGSADTEAFF. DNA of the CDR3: TGTGCCAGCAGTGCCCCGGGATCCGCGGACACTGAAGCTTTCTTT.

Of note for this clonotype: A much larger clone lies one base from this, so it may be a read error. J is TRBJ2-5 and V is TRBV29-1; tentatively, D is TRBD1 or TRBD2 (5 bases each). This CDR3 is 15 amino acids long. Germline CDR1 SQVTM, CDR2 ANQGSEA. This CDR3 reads CNVIPERDAAETQYF. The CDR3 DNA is TGCAACGTCATACCGGAGAGGGACGCAGCAGAGACCCAGTACTTC.

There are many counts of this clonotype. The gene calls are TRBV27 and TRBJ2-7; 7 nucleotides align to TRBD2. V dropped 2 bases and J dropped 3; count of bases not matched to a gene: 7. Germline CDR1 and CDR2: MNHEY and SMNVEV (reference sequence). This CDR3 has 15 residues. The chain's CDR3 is CASSLRGGERYEQYF. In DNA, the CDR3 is TGTGCCAGCAGTTTACGGGGAGGGGAACGCTACGAGCAGTACTTC.

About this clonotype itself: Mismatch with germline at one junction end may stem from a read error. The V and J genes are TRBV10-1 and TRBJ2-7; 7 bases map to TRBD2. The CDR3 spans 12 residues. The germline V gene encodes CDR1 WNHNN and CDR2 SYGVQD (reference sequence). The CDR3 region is CAIRSGVHEQYF. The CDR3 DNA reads TGTGCCATCAGAAGCGGGGTCCACGAGCAGTACTTC.

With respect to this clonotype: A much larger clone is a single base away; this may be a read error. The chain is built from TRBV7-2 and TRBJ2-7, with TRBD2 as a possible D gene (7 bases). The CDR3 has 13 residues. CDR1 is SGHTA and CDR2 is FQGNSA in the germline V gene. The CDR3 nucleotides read TGTGCCAGCAGCAGAATGGGGGGGCCCGAGCGGTACTTC. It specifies CASSRMGGPERYF. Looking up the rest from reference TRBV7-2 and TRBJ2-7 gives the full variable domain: GAGVSQSPSNKVTEKGKDVELRCDPISGHTALYWYRQSLGQGLEFLIYFQGNSAPDKSGLPSDRFSAERTGGSVSTLTIQRTQQEDSAVYLCASSRMGGPERYFGPGTRLTVT.

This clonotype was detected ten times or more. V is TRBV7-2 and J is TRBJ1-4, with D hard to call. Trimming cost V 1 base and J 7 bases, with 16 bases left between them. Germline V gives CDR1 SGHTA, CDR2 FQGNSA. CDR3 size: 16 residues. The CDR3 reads CASSLVGPSGGEKLFF. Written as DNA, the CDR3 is TGTGCCAGCAGCTTAGTTGGACCCTCGGGTGGTGAAAAACTGTTTTTT.

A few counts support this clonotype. CDR3 coding DNA: TGTGCCAGCAGCAGAGGCGACTATACGGCTCAGGAGGGCTACACCTTC. The encoded protein is CASSRGDYTAQEGYTF. This chain connects TRBV6-5 to TRBJ1-2, with D uncertain. This CDR3 spans 16 amino acids. Germline-derived CDR1 and CDR2 are MNHEY and SVGAGI. Trimming removed 6 bases from V and 8 bases from J, with 25 bases in between.

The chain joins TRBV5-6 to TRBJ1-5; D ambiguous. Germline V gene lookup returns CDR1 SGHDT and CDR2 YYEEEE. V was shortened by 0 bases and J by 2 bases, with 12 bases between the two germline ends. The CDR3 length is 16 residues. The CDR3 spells CASSLGGGFGNQPQHF. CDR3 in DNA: TGTGCCAGCAGCTTGGGGGGAGGGTTCGGCAATCAGCCCCAGCATTTT.

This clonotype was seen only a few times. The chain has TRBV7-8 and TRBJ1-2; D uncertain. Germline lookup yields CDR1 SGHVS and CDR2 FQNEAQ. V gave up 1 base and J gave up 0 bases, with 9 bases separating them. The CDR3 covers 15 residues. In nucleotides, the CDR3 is TGTGCCAGCAGCTTAGTTTGGGGAACTAACTATGGCTACACCTTC. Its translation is CASSLVWGTNYGYTF.

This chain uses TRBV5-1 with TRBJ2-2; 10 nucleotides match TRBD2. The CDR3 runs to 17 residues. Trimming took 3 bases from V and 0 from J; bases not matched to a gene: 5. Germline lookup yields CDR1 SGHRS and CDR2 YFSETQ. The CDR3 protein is CASSWILAGSNTGELFF. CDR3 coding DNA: TGCGCCAGCAGCTGGATACTAGCGGGGTCGAACACCGGGGAGCTGTTTTTT.

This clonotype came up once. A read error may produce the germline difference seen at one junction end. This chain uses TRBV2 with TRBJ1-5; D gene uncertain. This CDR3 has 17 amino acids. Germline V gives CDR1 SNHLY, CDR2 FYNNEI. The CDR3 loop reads CASGQERDEPSNQPQHF. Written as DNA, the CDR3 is TGCGCCAGCGGCCAAGAGCGAGACGAACCTAGCAATCAGCCCCAGCATTTT.

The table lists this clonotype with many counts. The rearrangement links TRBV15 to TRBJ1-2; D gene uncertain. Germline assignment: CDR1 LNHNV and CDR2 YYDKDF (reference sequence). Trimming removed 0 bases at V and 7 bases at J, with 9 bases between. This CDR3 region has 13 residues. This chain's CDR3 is CATSRDLIFGYTF. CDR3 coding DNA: TGTGCCACCAGCAGAGATTTGATTTTTGGCTACACCTTC.

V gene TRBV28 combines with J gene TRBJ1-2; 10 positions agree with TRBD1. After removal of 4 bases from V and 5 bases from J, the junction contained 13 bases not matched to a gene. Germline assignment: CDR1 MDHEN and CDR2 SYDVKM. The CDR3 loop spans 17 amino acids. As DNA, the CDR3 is TGTGCCAGCAGTTCACACCAACCGGGACAGGGGCAATATGGCTACACCTTC. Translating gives CASSSHQPGQGQYGYTF.

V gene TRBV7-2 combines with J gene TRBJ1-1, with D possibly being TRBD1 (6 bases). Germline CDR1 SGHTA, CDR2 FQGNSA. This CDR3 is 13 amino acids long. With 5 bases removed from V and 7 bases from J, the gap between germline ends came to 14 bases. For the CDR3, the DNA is TGTGCCAGCAGCAACGGGAGGGGGTATGAAGCTTTCTTT. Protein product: CASSNGRGYEAFF.

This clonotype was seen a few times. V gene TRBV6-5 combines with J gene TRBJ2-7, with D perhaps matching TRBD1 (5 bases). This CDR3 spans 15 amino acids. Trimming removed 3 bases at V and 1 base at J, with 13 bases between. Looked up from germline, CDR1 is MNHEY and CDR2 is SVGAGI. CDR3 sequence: CASSYGAGPSYEQYF. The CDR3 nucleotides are TGTGCCAGCAGTTATGGGGCAGGACCATCCTACGAGCAGTACTTC.

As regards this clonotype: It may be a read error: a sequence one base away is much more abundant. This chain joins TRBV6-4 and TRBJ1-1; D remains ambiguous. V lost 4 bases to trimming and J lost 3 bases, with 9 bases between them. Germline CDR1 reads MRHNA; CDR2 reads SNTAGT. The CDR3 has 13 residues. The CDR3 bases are TGTGCCAGCAGTGGATTGGAGTACACTGAAGCTTTCTTT. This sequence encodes CASSGLEYTEAFF.

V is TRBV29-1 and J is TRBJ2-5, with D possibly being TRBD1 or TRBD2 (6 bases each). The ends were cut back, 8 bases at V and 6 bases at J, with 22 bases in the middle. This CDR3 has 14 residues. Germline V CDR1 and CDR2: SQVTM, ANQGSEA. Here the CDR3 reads CSQGWGANLQTQYF. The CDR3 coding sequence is TGCAGCCAAGGTTGGGGGGCGAATTTACAGACCCAGTACTTC.

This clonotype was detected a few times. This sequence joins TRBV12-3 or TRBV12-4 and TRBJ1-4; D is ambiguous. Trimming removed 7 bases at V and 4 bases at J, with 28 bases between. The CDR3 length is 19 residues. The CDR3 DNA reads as TGTGCCAGCACCACGTTGTCATCAGGTCCGGAGAGGATTAATGAAAAACTGTTTTTT. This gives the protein CASTTLSSGPERINEKLFF.

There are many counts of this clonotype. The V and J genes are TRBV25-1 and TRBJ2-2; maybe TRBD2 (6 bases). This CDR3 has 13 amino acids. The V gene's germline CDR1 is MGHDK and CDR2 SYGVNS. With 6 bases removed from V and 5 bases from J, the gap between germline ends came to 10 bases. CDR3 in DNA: TGTGCCAGCAGCGCCGGGGGTACCGGGGAGCTGTTTTTT. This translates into CASSAGGTGELFF.

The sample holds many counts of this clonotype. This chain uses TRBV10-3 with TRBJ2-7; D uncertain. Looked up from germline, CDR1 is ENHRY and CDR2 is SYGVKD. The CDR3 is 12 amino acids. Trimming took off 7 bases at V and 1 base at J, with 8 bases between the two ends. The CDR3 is CAIKEGSYEQYF. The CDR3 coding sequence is TGTGCCATCAAGGAAGGGTCCTACGAGCAGTACTTC.

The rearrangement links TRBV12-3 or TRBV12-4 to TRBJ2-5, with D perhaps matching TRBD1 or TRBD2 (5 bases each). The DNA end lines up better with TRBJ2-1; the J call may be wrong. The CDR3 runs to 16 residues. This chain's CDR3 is CASSLGPPSPYNEQFF. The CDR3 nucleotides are TGTGCCAGCAGTTTGGGACCGCCGTCACCCTACAATGAGCAGTTCTTC.